A selection of T cell receptor beta chains follows, all from one sample in a study of blood T cells in healthy people across ages. TCRdb independently ran MiXCR on the 5' RACE reads; one entry per CDR3 protein. Among 1,500,000 or so distinct CDR3 sequences listed, 45% to 70% were seen once. The sample consisted of blood. Receptors originate from a man aged 18 to 29 in good health. The CDR3 runs from the conserved cysteine through the conserved F or W. A D gene is named only where the DNA matches it firmly. Clone size is not always given. Where it is, it says once, few, many or a class for expanded clones.

D	V	J	size	CDR3	DNA
TRBD1	TRBV25-1	TRBJ2-3	NA	CASSGAWDRGLADTQYF	TGTGCCAGCAGTGGGGCCTGGGACAGGGGGCTGGCAGATACGCAGTATTTT
TRBD1	TRBV7-2	TRBJ1-5	once	CASSLTGTGVNQPQHF	TGTGCCAGCAGTCTTACCGGGACAGGGGTCAATCAGCCCCAGCATTTT
NA	TRBV7-2	TRBJ1-1	NA	CASSLGIWVEAFF	TGTGCCAGCAGCTTAGGAATATGGGTTGAAGCTTTCTTT
NA	TRBV20-1	TRBJ2-7	few	CSWPRGHEQYF	TGCAGTTGGCCTCGGGGGCACGAGCAGTACTTC
TRBD2	TRBV27	TRBJ2-1	NA	CASSFSGRNDNEQFF	TGTGCCAGCAGTTTCAGCGGGAGGAATGACAATGAGCAGTTCTTC
NA	TRBV11-1	TRBJ2-2	NA	CASSLEPETNTGELFF	TGTGCCAGCAGCTTAGAACCGGAGACGAACACCGGGGAGCTGTTTTTT
TRBD1	TRBV12-3/TRBV12-4	TRBJ2-7	many	CASRLGQLYEQYF	TGTGCCAGCAGACTGGGACAGCTCTACGAGCAGTACTTC
NA	TRBV7-9	TRBJ2-5	NA	CASSPEASQGETQYF	TGTGCCAGCAGCCCAGAAGCCAGTCAGGGGGAGACCCAGTACTTC
TRBD2	TRBV4-1	TRBJ2-5	NA	CASSQKLAEETQYF	TGCGCCAGCAGCCAAAAACTAGCGGAAGAGACCCAGTACTTC
TRBD1	TRBV4-3	TRBJ2-2	NA	CASSLGQGVGELFF	TGCGCCAGCAGCCTGGGACAGGGTGTAGGGGAGCTGTTTTTT
NA	TRBV4-3	TRBJ2-6	NA	CASSRAFSGANVLTF	TGCGCCAGCAGCCGAGCCTTCTCTGGGGCCAACGTCCTGACTTTC
TRBD2	TRBV20-1	TRBJ2-1	NA	CSARPGTSGRGNEQFF	TGCAGTGCTAGGCCCGGGACTAGCGGGAGAGGGAATGAGCAGTTCTTC